The next 29 T cell receptor beta chains were all read from a single sample in a study of chemoradiotherapy in HPV16-positive cancers. This table comes from immunoSEQ multiplex PCR, and its TCRdb copy is limited to in-frame clones, with some not included. The sample carries about 15,000 clones, 60% to 80% recorded once. This material was obtained from a patient who underwent chemoradiotherapy. These receptors all come from a human donor with HPV-associated anogenital cancer.

The gene calls are TRBV7-6 and TRBJ1-4; D gene ambiguous. Germline lookup yields CDR1 SGHVS and CDR2 FNYEAQ. This CDR3 contains 15 residues. V gave up 2 bases and J gave up 3 bases, with 10 bases separating them. CDR3 in amino acids: CASSLLGGANEKLFF. CDR3 in DNA: TGTGCCAGCAGCTTATTGGGTGGGGCTAATGAAAAACTGTTTTTT.

The CDR3: CASSLDRRQPQHF. CDR3 sequence (DNA): TGTGCCAGCAGCTTAGACAGAAGACAGCCCCAGCATTTT. The V call is TRBV7-8, the J call TRBJ1-5; D gene uncertain. V was trimmed by 1 base and J by 7 bases, leaving 8 bases between them. The CDR3 totals 13 residues. Germline values: CDR1 SGHVS, CDR2 FQNEAQ. The full variable domain, completed using reference TRBV7-8 and TRBJ1-5, is GAGVSQSPRYKVAKRGQDVALRCDPISGHVSLFWYQQALGQGPEFLTYFQNEAQLDKSGLPSDRFFAERPEGSVSTLKIQRTQQEDSAVYLCASSLDRRQPQHFGDGTRLSIL.

The gene calls are TRBV2 and TRBJ2-7; TRBD2 aligns across 12 bases. This CDR3 comprises 15 residues. The J segment lost 3 bases and the V segment lost 6 bases, leaving 6 bases of the junction unmatched. CDR1 and CDR2 (germline): SNHLY, FYNNEI. The CDR3 nucleotides read TGTGCCAGCAGCGTACTAGCGGGGGGCCTCTACGAGCAGTACTTC. Its translation is CASSVLAGGLYEQYF. Together with reference TRBV2 and TRBJ2-7, the CDR3 gives the full variable domain: EPEVTQTPSHQVTQMGQEVILRCVPISNHLYFYWYRQILGQKVEFLVSFYNNEISEKSEIFDDQFSVERPDGSNFTLKIRSTKLEDSAMYFCASSVLAGGLYEQYFGPGTRLTVT.

This chain's CDR3 is CASKESSSYEQYF. DNA of the CDR3: TGTGCCAGTAAAGAGTCTAGCTCCTACGAGCAGTACTTC. This chain joins TRBV19 and TRBJ2-7; no firm D call. The CDR3 spans 13 residues. Per germline, CDR1 LNHDA and CDR2 SQIVND (reference sequence). V lost 7 bases, J lost 0 bases, and 10 bases lay in between.

The chain has TRBV2 and TRBJ2-3; no firm D call. This CDR3 is 13 amino acids long. The V gene's germline CDR1 is SNHLY and CDR2 FYNNEI. The V end was cut by 7 bases, the J end by 0 bases, with 8 bases between. CDR3 DNA: TGTGCCAGCAAAGGATTTAGCACAGATACGCAGTATTTT. This encodes CASKGFSTDTQYF.

The gene calls are TRBV7-9 and TRBJ2-1; unclear D gene. The CDR3 extends over 12 amino acids. CDR1 SEHNR and CDR2 FQNEAQ come from the germline V gene (reference sequence). V lost 1 base to trimming and J lost 8 bases, with 6 bases between them. This CDR3 reads CASSLVGDEQFF. DNA of the CDR3: TGTGCCAGCAGCTTAGTGGGTGATGAGCAGTTCTTC.

The chain couples TRBV5-4 to TRBJ2-4; the match to TRBD1 covers 11 bases. V trimming: 2 bases; J trimming: 2 bases; junction bases outside the gene matches: 6. Germline CDR1 and CDR2: SGHNT and YYREEE (reference sequence). The CDR3 runs 17 residues. As DNA, the CDR3 is TGTGCCAGCAGCTTTGCGGACAGGGGGCTCTCCAAAAACATTCAGTACTTC. This sequence encodes CASSFADRGLSKNIQYF.

This chain uses TRBV4-2 with TRBJ2-7, with D perhaps matching TRBD1 or TRBD2 (5 bases each). The germline CDR1 and CDR2 sequences are LGHNA and YNFKEQ. V was pared by 4 bases and J by 4 bases, with 26 bases between. The CDR3 runs 18 residues. CDR3 nucleotides: TGTGCCAGCAGCCGGGGGACCTATACGGGGTCTGAAGGGTACGAGCAGTACTTC. Translating gives CASSRGTYTGSEGYEQYF.

The chain uses TRBV7-2 and TRBJ2-7, with D uncertain. Germline V gene data show CDR1 as SGHTA and CDR2 as FQGNSA. The length of the CDR3 is 11 residues. V lost 1 base to trimming and J lost 6 bases, with 4 bases between them. The CDR3 DNA is TGTGCCAGCAGCTTAGATAGCGAGCAGTACTTC. Protein sequence: CASSLDSEQYF.

The rearrangement links TRBV7-8 to TRBJ2-2, with TRBD2 matching 8 bases. The CDR3 covers 18 residues. Germline V gene sequence: CDR1 SGHVS, CDR2 FQNEAQ. V lost 5 bases to trimming and J lost 3 bases; unmatched junction nucleotides: 14. CDR3: CASSIHGRRGVHTGELFF. CDR3 DNA sequence: TGTGCCAGCAGCATCCACGGTCGGCGGGGGGTCCACACCGGGGAGCTGTTTTTT.

This sequence joins TRBV18 and TRBJ2-7, with D tentatively TRBD2 (5 bases). This CDR3 spans 16 amino acids. Germline CDR1 and CDR2: KGHSH and LQKENI. Between the trimmed V and J ends, which lost 3 bases and 0 bases, there was a span of 15 bases. This CDR3 reads CASSPNPLGSSYEQYF. CDR3 bases: TGTGCCAGCTCACCTAACCCACTAGGGAGCTCCTACGAGCAGTACTTC.

A few counts support this clone. The chain combines TRBV11-3 with TRBJ1-1; no clear D. Trimming removed 2 bases at V and 1 base at J, with 5 bases between. The V gene's germline CDR1 is SGHNT and CDR2 YENEEA. This CDR3 comprises 13 residues. In nucleotides, the CDR3 is TGTGCCAGCAGCTTAAGGGCGAACACTGAAGCTTTCTTT. Translating gives CASSLRANTEAFF.

Only one count was recorded for this clone. DNA of the CDR3: TGTGCCTGGAGGGGGGGACAGAACTCTGGAAACACCATATATTTT. Protein: CAWRGGQNSGNTIYF. The chain uses TRBV30 and TRBJ1-3; 7 nucleotides match TRBD1. The V gene's germline CDR1 is GTSNPN and CDR2 SVGIG (reference sequence). The CDR3 spans 15 residues. The junction had 5 bases not matched to a gene; V was cut back by 3 bases and J by 0 bases.

This clone was counted only a few times. The chain joins TRBV6-1 to TRBJ1-2; D is ambiguous. The V gene lost 4 bases and the J gene lost 2 bases, with 11 bases spanning the gap. The CDR3 sequence is 14 residues long. Germline CDR1 is MNHNS and CDR2 is SASEGT. The CDR3 spells CASSAGPQNYGYTF. In nucleotides, the CDR3 is TGTGCCAGCAGTGCTGGCCCCCAGAACTATGGCTACACCTTC.

V and J are TRBV15 and TRBJ2-5, with D perhaps matching TRBD1 (5 bases). This CDR3 region has 15 residues. Germline CDR1 and CDR2: LNHNV and YYDKDF (reference sequence). Trimming took off 1 base at V and 1 base at J, with 10 bases between the two ends. The CDR3 is CATSRGGQGQETQYF. In DNA form, the CDR3 reads TGTGCCACCAGCAGAGGGGGCCAAGGCCAAGAGACCCAGTACTTC. The full variable domain, completed using reference TRBV15 and TRBJ2-5, is DAMVIQNPRYQVTQFGKPVTLSCSQTLNHNVMYWYQQKSSQAPKLLFHYYDKDFNNEADTPDNFQSRRPNTSFCFLDIRSPGLGDTAMYLCATSRGGQGQETQYFGPGTRLLVL.

The rearrangement uses TRBV27 and TRBJ2-7; 7 positions match TRBD2. CDR3 size: 15 residues. Germline trimming cut 5 bases from V and 2 bases from J; bases unmatched to any gene: 9. Looked up from germline, CDR1 is MNHEY and CDR2 is SMNVEV (reference sequence). CDR3: CASSLGGDIAYEQYF. The CDR3 nucleotides are TGTGCCAGCAGTCTGGGGGGGGATATTGCCTACGAGCAGTACTTC.

This clone was recorded a few times. The chain employs TRBV2 and TRBJ2-1, with D maybe TRBD2 (6 bases). This CDR3 spans 15 amino acids. Germline values: CDR1 SNHLY, CDR2 FYNNEI. V was clipped by 3 bases and J by 7 bases, with 16 bases between them. The CDR3 DNA reads TGTGCCAGCAGTGACGGTGGGGGGATACTTAATGAGCAGTTCTTC. Protein sequence: CASSDGGGILNEQFF.

This chain connects TRBV14 to TRBJ1-2, with TRBD1 identical over 10 bases. Germline trimming cut 3 bases from V and 8 bases from J; bases unmatched to any gene: 9. Germline V CDR1 and CDR2: SGHDN, FVKESK. The length of the CDR3 is 15 residues. CDR3 sequence (DNA): TGTGCCAGCAGCCAGATGGACAGGGGGATCAGAGGCTACACCTTC. The encoded protein is CASSQMDRGIRGYTF.

The V and J genes are TRBV5-4 and TRBJ2-2; perhaps TRBD2 as D (5 bases). The CDR3 sequence is 13 residues long. Germline V gene data show CDR1 as SGHNT and CDR2 as YYREEE (reference sequence). Trimming took 4 bases from V and 5 from J, leaving 9 bases between them. The CDR3 DNA is TGTGCCAGCAGCCCGGACTCGACCGGGGAGCTGTTTTTT. Translation: CASSPDSTGELFF.

As DNA, the CDR3 is TGCAGCGCCGGGACTGGCTCACTAGAGACCCAGTACTTC. Amino acid sequence: CSAGTGSLETQYF. The V gene is TRBV29-1, the J gene TRBJ2-5, with a possible D match to TRBD2 (6 bases). The V end was cut by 7 bases, the J end by 4 bases, with 16 bases between. Germline CDR1 SQVTM, CDR2 ANQGSEA. The CDR3 is 13 amino acids. The whole variable domain, remainder taken from reference TRBV29-1 and TRBJ2-5, is SAVISQKPSRDICQRGTSLTIQCQVDSQVTMMFWYRQQPGQSLTLIATANQGSEATYESGFVIDKFPISRPNLTFSTLTVSNMSPEDSSIYLCSAGTGSLETQYFGPGTRLLVL.

V and J are TRBV14 and TRBJ1-1; no definite D call. Germline CDR1 and CDR2: SGHDN and FVKESK. V was trimmed by 2 bases and J by 8 bases, leaving 15 bases between them. This CDR3 contains 14 residues. In DNA, the CDR3 is TGTGCCAGCAGCCAATCCCGCTCGGGCTTGGAAGCTTTCTTT. It translates to CASSQSRSGLEAFF.

A single count supports this clone. The genes are TRBV7-3 and TRBJ2-1; D is unclear. Trimming removed 3 bases at V and 6 bases at J, with 12 bases between. CDR1 and CDR2 (germline): SGHTA, FQGTGA. This CDR3 contains 14 residues. The CDR3 sequence is CASSFGQLGNEQFF. CDR3 coding DNA: TGTGCCAGCAGCTTCGGGCAGTTGGGCAATGAGCAGTTCTTC.

The chain carries TRBV19 and TRBJ1-5, with D perhaps matching TRBD1 (5 bases). Germline V CDR1 and CDR2: LNHDA, SQIVND (reference sequence). Trimming took 7 bases from V and 3 from J, leaving 13 bases between them. CDR3 size: 14 residues. The CDR3 loop reads CASTPHRNNQPQHF. CDR3 bases: TGTGCCAGTACTCCCCACAGGAACAATCAGCCCCAGCATTTT.

V and J are TRBV6-4 and TRBJ1-2; 7 bases line up with TRBD1. CDR1 and CDR2 from the germline V gene are MRHNA and SNTAGT. V was pared by 5 bases and J by 5 bases, with 14 bases of the junction left unmatched. The CDR3 spans 16 residues. The CDR3 DNA reads as TGTGCCAGCAGTCGGGACAGTCTCAGTGGATGGTATGGCTACACCTTC. It is translated as CASSRDSLSGWYGYTF.

This chain links TRBV30 with TRBJ1-5; tentative D call: TRBD1 (6 bases). The germline V gene has CDR1 GTSNPN and CDR2 SVGIG (reference sequence). Trimming stripped 1 base from V and 6 bases from J, with 10 bases between. This CDR3 comprises 13 residues. The CDR3 spells CAWSEDRSQPQHF. The CDR3 DNA reads TGTGCCTGGAGTGAAGACAGGAGTCAGCCCCAGCATTTT.

This clone has only a few counts. V is TRBV6-5 and J is TRBJ1-4, with D maybe TRBD1 (5 bases). Trimming took 7 bases from V and 8 from J, leaving 8 bases between them. The CDR3 sequence is 11 residues long. Per the germline V gene, CDR1 is MNHEY and CDR2 is SVGAGI. DNA of the CDR3: TGTGCCAGCACGGGGGGGGAAAAACTGTTTTTT. This codes for CASTGGEKLFF.

V usage is TRBV7-9 and J usage is TRBJ1-2; tentatively, D is TRBD1 (5 bases). V lost 5 bases to trimming and J lost 4 bases, with 17 bases between them. Germline CDR1 and CDR2: SEHNR and FQNEAQ (reference sequence). The CDR3 covers 15 residues. CDR3 region: CASSPTGPAPYGYTF. The CDR3 bases are TGTGCCAGCAGCCCTACAGGACCCGCGCCCTATGGCTACACCTTC.

V gene TRBV29-1 combines with J gene TRBJ1-2, with a possible D match to TRBD1 (5 bases). The CDR3 totals 13 residues. Germline loops: CDR1 SQVTM, CDR2 ANQGSEA. Trimming pared 4 bases from V and 7 bases from J, leaving 16 bases between. Here the CDR3 DNA reads TGCAGCGTTGGTGAGGGGCCGATCGGTGGCTACACCTTC. Residues: CSVGEGPIGGYTF. Complete variable domain (other parts from reference TRBV29-1 and TRBJ1-2): SAVISQKPSRDICQRGTSLTIQCQVDSQVTMMFWYRQQPGQSLTLIATANQGSEATYESGFVIDKFPISRPNLTFSTLTVSNMSPEDSSIYLCSVGEGPIGGYTFGSGTRLTVV.

The gene calls are TRBV6-1 and TRBJ2-4; possible D gene TRBD1, 5 bases. Germline-derived CDR1 and CDR2 are MNHNS and SASEGT. Trimming shortened V by 3 bases and J by 1 base, and 7 bases separated the two germline ends. The CDR3 is made up of 14 amino acids. The CDR3 DNA follows: TGTGCCAGCAGTGACGCAGGGGCCAAAAACATTCAGTACTTC. This encodes CASSDAGAKNIQYF.